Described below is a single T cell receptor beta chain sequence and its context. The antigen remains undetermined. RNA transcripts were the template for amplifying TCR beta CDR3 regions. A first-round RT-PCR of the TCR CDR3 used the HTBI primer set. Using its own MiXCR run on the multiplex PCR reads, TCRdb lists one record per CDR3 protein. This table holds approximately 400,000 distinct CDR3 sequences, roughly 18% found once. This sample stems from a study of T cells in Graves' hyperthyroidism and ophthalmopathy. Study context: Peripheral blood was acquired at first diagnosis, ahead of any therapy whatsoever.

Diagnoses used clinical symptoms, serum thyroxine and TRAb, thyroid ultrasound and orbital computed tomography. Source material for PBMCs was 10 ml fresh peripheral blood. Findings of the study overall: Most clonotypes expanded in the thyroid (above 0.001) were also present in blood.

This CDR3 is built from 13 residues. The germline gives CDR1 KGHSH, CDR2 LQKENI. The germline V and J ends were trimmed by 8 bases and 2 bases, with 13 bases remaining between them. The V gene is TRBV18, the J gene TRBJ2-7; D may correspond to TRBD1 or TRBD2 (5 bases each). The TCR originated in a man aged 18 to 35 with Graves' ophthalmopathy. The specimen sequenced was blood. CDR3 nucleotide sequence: TGTGCCAGCACCCCGGGGCGGGCCTACGAGCAGTACTTC. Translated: CASTPGRAYEQYF.